The 2 T cell receptor beta chains below all came from one sample that was sequenced in a study of read filtering for tumor transcriptome and immune sequencing. From approximately 430 ng of RNA, a library with molecular barcoded alpha/delta and beta/gamma adaptors was made. TCRdb processed the reads anew with MiXCR; each CDR3 protein has one entry. The sample lists around 65,000 distinct CDR3 sequences; roughly 20% were seen once. Input material: a population of CD138-negative cells sorted from bone marrow. These receptors came from a donor older than 35 with multiple myeloma.

This clonotype was counted at least ten times. The V gene is TRBV2, the J gene TRBJ1-1; D not certain. The ends were cut back, 7 bases at V and 4 bases at J, with 13 bases in the middle. Germline CDR1 reads SNHLY; CDR2 reads FYNNEI. The CDR3 has 13 amino acids. The CDR3 bases are TGTGCCAGCAATCCTATACGGGGCACTGAAGCTTTCTTT. Its translation is CASNPIRGTEAFF.

The V call is TRBV5-4, the J call TRBJ2-7, with 9 bases fitting TRBD1. V shed 7 bases, J shed 3 bases, and the junction held 14 bases outside the gene matches. Germline CDR1 reads SGHNT; CDR2 reads YYREEE (reference sequence). The CDR3 length is 16 residues. The CDR3 loop is CASGALRGQGHYEQYF. For the CDR3, the DNA is TGTGCCAGCGGCGCCCTCAGGGGACAGGGCCACTACGAGCAGTACTTC.